This entry lists 26 T cell receptor beta chains sequenced from one sample in a study of blood T cell repertoires in COVID-19. Measured with immunoSEQ multiplex PCR; TCRdb has only the in-frame clones, and not every one. Of about 440,000 clones in the sample, roughly 89% are singletons; the top ten hold around 4.5%. The sequencing sample was made of peripheral blood. These receptors were obtained from a woman aged 30 to 39 with acute or convalescent COVID-19.

The rearrangement links TRBV11-2 to TRBJ2-7; 12 nucleotides align to TRBD2. V was clipped by 5 bases and J by 2 bases; unmatched bases: 7. The germline V gene has CDR1 SGHAT and CDR2 FQNNGV. The CDR3 runs to 16 residues. CDR3: CASSIRTSGVTYEQYF. In nucleotides, the CDR3 is TGTGCCAGCAGCATCCGGACTAGCGGGGTTACCTACGAGCAGTACTTC.

The gene calls are TRBV9 and TRBJ2-3, with TRBD2 matching over 8 bases. Germline V gene lookup returns CDR1 SGDLS and CDR2 YYNGEE. The V gene end was trimmed by 2 bases and the J gene end by 3 bases; junction bases not matched to a gene: 8. The CDR3 is 16 amino acids. CDR3 sequence: CASSVPLAGPTDTQYF. The CDR3 coding sequence is TGTGCCAGCAGCGTCCCGCTAGCGGGCCCTACAGATACGCAGTATTTT. The whole variable domain, filled in from reference TRBV9 and TRBJ2-3, reads DSGVTQTPKHLITATGQRVTLRCSPRSGDLSVYWYQQSLDQGLQFLIQYYNGEERAKGNILERFSAQQFPDLHSELNLSSLELGDSALYFCASSVPLAGPTDTQYFGPGTRLTVL.

The V call is TRBV5-1, the J call TRBJ2-1; 8 bases are shared with TRBD1. This CDR3 comprises 13 residues. V shed 4 bases, J shed 8 bases, and the junction held 5 bases outside the gene matches. CDR1 is SGHRS, CDR2 YFSETQ, per germline. The CDR3 here is CASSADRADEQFF. Written as DNA, the CDR3 is TGCGCCAGCAGCGCGGACAGGGCCGATGAGCAGTTCTTC.

This sequence joins TRBV6-5 and TRBJ1-1; the D gene is possibly TRBD1 (6 bases). The CDR3 consists of 13 residues. V was pared by 2 bases and J by 4 bases, with 8 bases between. CDR1 MNHEY and CDR2 SVGAGI come from the germline V gene. CDR3 bases: TGTGCCAGCAGTTACGGGACACCCACTGAAGCTTTCTTT. Amino acid sequence: CASSYGTPTEAFF.

This rearrangement joins TRBV5-1 to TRBJ1-1, with D hard to call. V was clipped by 0 bases and J by 1 base, with 10 bases between them. The CDR3 runs 15 residues. Germline CDR1 SGHRS, CDR2 YFSETQ. CDR3 region: CASSLAVAENTEAFF. The CDR3 DNA is TGCGCCAGCAGCTTGGCCGTGGCGGAGAACACTGAAGCTTTCTTT.

The rearrangement links TRBV18 to TRBJ2-7; 7 nucleotides line up with TRBD1. Trimming at V came to 6 bases and at J to 3 bases, leaving 5 bases not matched to a gene. The CDR3 contains 13 residues. Germline V gene lookup returns CDR1 KGHSH and CDR2 LQKENI. The CDR3 reads CASSSGQVYEQYF. As DNA, the CDR3 is TGTGCCAGCTCGTCTGGACAGGTCTACGAGCAGTACTTC. Full variable domain (missing parts from reference TRBV18 and TRBJ2-7): NAGVMQNPRHLVRRRGQEARLRCSPMKGHSHVYWYRQLPEEGLKFMVYLQKENIIDESGMPKERFSAEFPKEGPSILRIQQVVRGDSAAYFCASSSGQVYEQYFGPGTRLTVT.

The CDR3 nucleotides read TGTGCCAGCAGCCCCGGGAGGGATAACTATGGCTACACCTTC. Its translation: CASSPGRDNYGYTF. The chain joins TRBV9 to TRBJ1-2; D remains unclear. The V and J ends lost 4 bases and 1 base respectively, with 11 bases between them. Germline CDR1 reads SGDLS; CDR2 reads YYNGEE. CDR3 size: 14 residues.

This clone was observed once. This chain uses TRBV5-4 with TRBJ2-3; TRBD1 might be the D (6 bases). V lost 0 bases and J lost 5, with 13 bases in between. The length of the CDR3 is 15 residues. CDR1 SGHNT and CDR2 YYREEE come from the germline V gene (reference sequence). The chain's CDR3 is CASSLGGRGVDTQYF. DNA of the CDR3: TGTGCCAGCAGCTTGGGGGGCAGGGGAGTAGATACGCAGTATTTT.

The CDR3 bases are TGTGCCAGCAGCCACGCCCTAGCGGGGGGGCCTTACGAGCAGTACTTC. The encoded protein is CASSHALAGGPYEQYF. The chain combines TRBV3-1 (or the pseudogene TRBV3-2) with TRBJ2-7, with TRBD2 matching over 12 bases. The CDR3 length is 16 residues. CDR1 LGHDT and CDR2 YNNKEL come from the germline V gene (reference sequence). J lost 4 bases, V lost 3 bases, and 7 bases had no gene match.

The chain carries TRBV6-5 and TRBJ1-1; D uncertain. The germline V gene encodes CDR1 MNHEY and CDR2 SVGAGI. Trimming cost V 4 bases and J 0 bases, with 12 bases left between them. The CDR3 is 15 amino acids. CDR3 bases: TGTGCCAGCAGTTCCCCTGGACTTATGAACACTGAAGCTTTCTTT. Translating gives CASSSPGLMNTEAFF.

The chain recombines TRBV12-3 or TRBV12-4 with TRBJ2-2, with D perhaps matching TRBD2 (6 bases). This CDR3 has 13 amino acids. Trimming took 6 bases from V and 4 from J, leaving 9 bases between them. CDR3 in DNA: TGTGCCAGCAGCACGACTAGCACCGGGGAGCTGTTTTTT. It encodes CASSTTSTGELFF.

The chain employs TRBV30 and TRBJ2-7, with 7 nucleotides matching TRBD1. Germline lookup yields CDR1 GTSNPN and CDR2 SVGIG (reference sequence). The CDR3 extends over 12 amino acids. Germline trimming cut 1 base from V and 5 bases from J; bases unmatched to any gene: 2. Here the CDR3 reads CAWSETGNEQYF. In DNA form, the CDR3 reads TGTGCCTGGAGTGAGACAGGGAACGAGCAGTACTTC. Full variable domain (missing parts from reference TRBV30 and TRBJ2-7): SQTIHQWPATLVQPVGSPLSLECTVEGTSNPNLYWYRQAAGRGLQLLFYSVGIGQISSEVPQNLSASRPQDRQFILSSKKLLLSDSGFYLCAWSETGNEQYFGPGTRLTVT.

V is TRBV29-1 and J is TRBJ2-1; 9 bases are a match to TRBD2. Germline assignment: CDR1 SQVTM and CDR2 ANQGSEA. CDR3 size: 17 residues. Unmatched junction bases numbered 8, after V lost 2 bases and J lost 0 bases. CDR3: CSVESPSGGFSYNEQFF. As DNA, the CDR3 is TGCAGCGTTGAATCCCCCAGCGGGGGGTTCTCCTACAATGAGCAGTTCTTC.

This chain uses TRBV6-2 or TRBV6-3 with TRBJ1-4, with 8 bases identical to TRBD1. CDR3 length: 16 amino acids. The V and J ends lost 5 bases and 5 bases, in that order; junction bases with no gene match: 10. Germline V gene sequence: CDR1 MNHEY, CDR2 SVGEGT. CDR3 sequence: CASSNPDRGPNEKLFF. The CDR3 DNA is TGTGCCAGCAGTAACCCTGACAGGGGCCCAAATGAAAAACTGTTTTTT.

The chain is built from TRBV5-1 and TRBJ2-5; 7 positions match TRBD1. Germline V CDR1 and CDR2: SGHRS, YFSETQ. Trimming removed 5 bases from V and 5 bases from J; junction bases left unmatched: 12. The CDR3 consists of 15 residues. The CDR3 bases are TGCGCCAGCAGGCAAAACAGGGGTACGATTGAGACCCAGTACTTC. Translated, it gives CASRQNRGTIETQYF.

Here the CDR3 DNA reads TGTGCCAGCAGCTCCCACGGACAGGGCTACGAGCAGTACTTC. This sequence encodes CASSSHGQGYEQYF. This sequence joins TRBV5-5 and TRBJ2-7; 8 nucleotides match TRBD1. Germline CDR1 SGHKS, CDR2 YYEKEE (reference sequence). With V trimmed by 3 bases and J by 3 bases, 5 bases remained unmatched. CDR3 size: 14 residues.

The chain recombines TRBV30 with TRBJ2-7; the D gene is possibly TRBD1 (5 bases). V was trimmed by 6 bases and J by 11 bases, leaving 20 bases between them. Germline CDR1 and CDR2: GTSNPN and SVGIG (reference sequence). This CDR3 comprises 12 residues. The CDR3 loop reads CACARTPTRKYF. The CDR3 region has the DNA TGTGCCTGTGCACGGACACCTACAAGAAAGTACTTC.

The gene calls are TRBV15 and TRBJ2-7; 9 positions agree with TRBD1. Unmatched junction bases numbered 8, after V lost 5 bases and J lost 6 bases. Germline V lookup: CDR1 LNHNV, CDR2 YYDKDF (reference sequence). CDR3 size: 14 residues. The CDR3 DNA sequence: TGTGCCACCAGCTTGGGACAGGGTAAGGTCGAGCAGTACTTC. Protein sequence: CATSLGQGKVEQYF.

CDR3 coding DNA: TGCGCCAGCAGCCACAGGGGTGGGTTGGGCACTGAAGCTTTCTTT. Translation gives CASSHRGGLGTEAFF. The genes are TRBV5-1 and TRBJ1-1; 7 positions agree with TRBD1. This CDR3 spans 15 amino acids. CDR1 and CDR2 from the germline V gene are SGHRS and YFSETQ. Unmatched junction bases numbered 10, after V lost 4 bases and J lost 4 bases. Using reference TRBV5-1 and TRBJ1-1 for the parts outside the CDR3, the full variable domain is KAGVTQTPRYLIKTRGQQVTLSCSPISGHRSVSWYQQTPGQGLQFLFEYFSETQRNKGNFPGRFSGRQFSNSRSEMNVSTLELGDSALYLCASSHRGGLGTEAFFGQGTRLTVV.

The rearrangement uses TRBV6-2 or TRBV6-3 and TRBJ2-5; 10 positions match TRBD2. The V and J ends lost 5 bases and 3 bases, in that order; junction bases with no gene match: 6. This CDR3 is 15 amino acids long. Germline loops: CDR1 MNHEY, CDR2 SVGEGT. This CDR3 reads CASSTKRGGKETQYF. In DNA, the CDR3 is TGTGCCAGCAGTACTAAGCGGGGGGGTAAAGAGACCCAGTACTTC.

The chain couples TRBV5-6 to TRBJ2-7; D is possibly TRBD2 (6 bases). Germline V gives CDR1 SGHDT, CDR2 YYEEEE. This CDR3 contains 14 residues. With 5 bases removed from V and 1 base from J, the gap between germline ends came to 13 bases. The CDR3 DNA sequence: TGTGCCAGCAGGACGGCCGGAGGGTCCTACGAGCAGTACTTC. Its protein product is CASRTAGGSYEQYF.

The CDR3 sequence is CASSLLSNTEAFF. The DNA of the CDR3 is TGTGCCAGTAGTCTCCTGTCGAACACTGAAGCTTTCTTT. The chain is built from TRBV19 and TRBJ1-1; no clear D gene. The germline V gene encodes CDR1 LNHDA and CDR2 SQIVND (reference sequence). The CDR3 consists of 13 residues. Deletions cut 5 bases from V and 1 base from J, with 8 bases between.

V is TRBV28 and J is TRBJ1-2; 9 bases fit TRBD1. The V gene's germline CDR1 is MDHEN and CDR2 SYDVKM. The CDR3 has 16 residues. The V gene end was trimmed by 0 bases and the J gene end by 7 bases; junction bases not matched to a gene: 9. The CDR3, as DNA: TGTGCCAGCAGTTTATGGAACAGGGGGCATAATGGTGGCTACACCTTC. Translated, it gives CASSLWNRGHNGGYTF.

The chain joins TRBV6-2 or TRBV6-3 to TRBJ2-3; D might be TRBD1 (6 bases). V shed 0 bases and J shed 2 bases, with 15 bases lying between them. The CDR3 is made up of 17 amino acids. Germline assignment: CDR1 MNHEY and CDR2 SVGEGT. Here the CDR3 DNA reads TGTGCCAGCAGTTACTCGTTTTCCTGGACAGACACAGATACGCAGTATTTT. It yields the protein CASSYSFSWTDTDTQYF.

The rearrangement links TRBV4-1 to TRBJ1-6, with D unclear. The germline gives CDR1 MGHRA, CDR2 YSYEKL. This CDR3 spans 16 amino acids. The V and J ends lost 1 base and 0 bases respectively, with 7 bases between them. This chain's CDR3 is CASSQVASSYNSPLHF. DNA for the CDR3: TGCGCCAGCAGCCAAGTCGCGAGCTCCTATAATTCACCCCTCCACTTT.

The V gene is TRBV30, the J gene TRBJ2-5, with 11 positions matching TRBD2. The CDR3 is made up of 18 amino acids. CDR1 and CDR2 (germline): GTSNPN, SVGIG (reference sequence). Germline trimming cut 1 base from V and 5 bases from J; bases unmatched to any gene: 15. The CDR3 DNA reads as TGTGCCTGGAGTGGAATGGATACTAGCGGGGGCCTTCCGGAGACCCAGTACTTC. It encodes CAWSGMDTSGGLPETQYF.